The entry below gives a single TCR beta chain sequence along with its context. Antigen specificity is unknown. Here immunoSEQ multiplex PCR was the method, and the copy in TCRdb shows in-frame clones only, minus some. The sample lists 150,000 or so clones, roughly 90% seen once, with more than 1.2% in the top ten. This sample stems from a study of T cell responses to AZD1222 COVID-19 vaccine. General study findings and limits: The CD4 TCRs associated with vaccination extended across spike and predominated at 160-218 and 743-854.

Sequencing used peripheral blood, obtained on day 0 of AZD1222 vaccination. The TCR comes from an adult in good health.

CDR3 nucleotide sequence: TGTGCCAGCAGCCCACAGGGGGAGCGGAAAGCTTTCTTT. Translated, it gives CASSPQGERKAFF. This rearrangement joins TRBV5-6 to TRBJ1-1, with 8 bases matching TRBD1. The junction had 8 bases not matched to a gene; V was cut back by 4 bases and J by 9 bases. There are 13 residues in the CDR3. Germline lookup yields CDR1 SGHDT and CDR2 YYEEEE.